This T cell receptor beta chain emerged from a study of CD8 T cells in ankylosing spondylitis. This clonotype was seen a few times. Its antigen is not identified. Preparation of TCR beta libraries was done by quantitative 5'-RACE with molecular barcodes. MiXCR, run by TCRdb on the 5' RACE reads, gives a single entry per CDR3 protein. The sample has some 250,000 distinct CDR3 sequences; around 25% are singletons. Points from the study as a whole: Reportedly, disease-linked clones are significantly enriched in ankylosing spondylitis patients' matched synovial fluid. Ankylosing spondylitis blood seemed to carry a telltale TCR beta motif made of under ten highly homologous variants.

Trimming at V came to 1 base and at J to 5 bases, leaving 7 bases not matched to a gene. CDR1 is SGHTA, CDR2 FQGNSA, per germline. CDR3 length: 15 amino acids. The V call is TRBV7-2, the J call TRBJ2-7, with 8 bases matching TRBD2. Sequencing was done on a sample of blood, either unsorted or a sorted T cell fraction (not recorded which). This TCR was sampled from a male donor with ankylosing spondylitis or in good health (not recorded which). The CDR3 bases are TGTGCCAGCAGCTTAGTAGGTAGCGGGGATCACGAGCAGTACTTC. It yields the protein CASSLVGSGDHEQYF.